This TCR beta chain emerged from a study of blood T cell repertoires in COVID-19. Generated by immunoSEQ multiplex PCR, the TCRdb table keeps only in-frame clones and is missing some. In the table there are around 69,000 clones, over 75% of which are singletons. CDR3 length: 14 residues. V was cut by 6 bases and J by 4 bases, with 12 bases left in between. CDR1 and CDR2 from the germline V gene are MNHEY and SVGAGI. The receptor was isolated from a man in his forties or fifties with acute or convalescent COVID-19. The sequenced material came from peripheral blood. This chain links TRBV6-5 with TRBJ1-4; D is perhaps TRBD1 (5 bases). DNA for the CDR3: TGTGCCAGCAGAGGGGCGTCAGATAATGAAAAACTGTTTTTT. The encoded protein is CASRGASDNEKLFF.